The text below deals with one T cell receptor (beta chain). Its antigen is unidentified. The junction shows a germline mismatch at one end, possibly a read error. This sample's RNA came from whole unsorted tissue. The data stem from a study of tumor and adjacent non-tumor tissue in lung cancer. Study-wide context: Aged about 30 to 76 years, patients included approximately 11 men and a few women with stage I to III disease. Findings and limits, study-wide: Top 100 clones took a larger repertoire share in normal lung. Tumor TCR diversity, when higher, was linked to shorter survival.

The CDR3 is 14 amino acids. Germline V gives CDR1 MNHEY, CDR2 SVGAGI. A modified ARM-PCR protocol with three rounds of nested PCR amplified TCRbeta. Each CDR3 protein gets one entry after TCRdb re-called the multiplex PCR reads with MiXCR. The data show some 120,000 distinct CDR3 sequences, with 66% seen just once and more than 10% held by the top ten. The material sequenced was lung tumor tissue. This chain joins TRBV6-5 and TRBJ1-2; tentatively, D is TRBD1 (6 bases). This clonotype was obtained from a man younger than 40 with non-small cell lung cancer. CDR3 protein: CPSSRGTTNYGYIF. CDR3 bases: TGTCCCAGCAGTAGGGGGACAACTAACTATGGCTACATCTTC.